What follows is one T cell receptor beta chain and its context. Antigen specificity is unknown. This entry comes from a study of vaccination and CD4 T cells after COVID-19. Described treatment: roughly 10-day PBMC culture with coronavirus spike peptide pools or control peptides (ViraFEST assay). Study-wide findings and caveats: Analysis of convalescent patients found that 304 of 307 vaccine-specific clones were spike mono-reactive. Convalescent patients' median share of reactive clones seen only post-vaccination was approximately 85%.

The CDR3 has 15 residues. Trimming removed 4 bases at V and 5 bases at J, with 17 bases between. From germline, CDR1 is SGHAT and CDR2 FQNNGV. Cultured CD4+ T cell DNA underwent sequencing with the Oncomine TCR Beta short-read assay. Researchers extracted genomic DNA from CD4+ T cells that had been cultured. TCRdb ran MiXCR on the PCR reads and lists one entry per CDR3 protein. The repertoire holds over 13,000 distinct CDR3 sequences, around 53% seen once, with about 12% in the top ten. The rearrangement joins TRBV11-2 to TRBJ2-5; weak D call: TRBD1 (6 bases). This receptor was obtained from a human donor who had recovered from COVID-19. The specimen sequenced was CD4+ T cells from blood, cultured in vitro. Here the CDR3 reads CASSSILGARETQYF. DNA of the CDR3: TGTGCCAGCAGCTCTATTCTGGGGGCGCGGGAGACCCAGTACTTC.